The sequence of this T cell receptor beta chain was determined in a study of T cells in Graves' hyperthyroidism and ophthalmopathy. Study findings and constraints: Ophthalmopathy onset followed model prediction by a median approximately seven months. Blood shared most expanded thyroid clonotypes above 0.001.

This clonotype was detected ten times or more. The antigen remains unidentified. The source material, RNA transcripts, was used to amplify TCR beta CDR3 regions. HTBI primers were used for first-round RT-PCR of the TCR CDR3. One entry per CDR3 protein, called by TCRdb with MiXCR from the multiplex PCR reads. Among 600,000 to 700,000 distinct CDR3 sequences listed, roughly 14% were seen once. V was pared by 7 bases and J by 3 bases, with 12 bases between. The CDR3 has 13 amino acids. This clonotype originated in a woman between 40 and 50 years old with Graves' ophthalmopathy. The sequencing input was blood. The genes are TRBV12-3 or TRBV12-4 and TRBJ2-5, with a possible D match to TRBD2 (6 bases). The CDR3 nucleotides are TGTGCCAGCATGTTCAGGGAGGAAGAGACCCAGTACTTC. Its translation is CASMFREEETQYF.